This TCR beta chain was profiled in a study of cytomegalovirus exposure and HLA in healthy donors. In germline, CDR1 is SQVTM, CDR2 ANQGSEA. The ends were cut back, 3 bases at V and 3 bases at J, with 11 bases in the middle. The CDR3 extends over 13 amino acids. On this clone: Its antigen is undetermined.

Study-wide results and limits: The authors listed about 170 TCR beta chains as cytomegalovirus-associated.

Vbeta (60) and Jbeta (13) primers were used in the PCR. Profiling relied on immunoSEQ multiplex PCR, and the TCRdb table lists in-frame clones only, not all of them. The sample contains some 150,000 clones, roughly four fifths of which appear only once. This receptor was identified in a man in his fifties or sixties in good health and CMV-seropositive. Specimen: PBMCs. The V call is TRBV29-1, the J call TRBJ1-1; weak D call: TRBD1 (6 bases). DNA of the CDR3: TGCAGCGTTGAGCGACAGGCAGACACTGAAGCTTTCTTT. Its translation: CSVERQADTEAFF.